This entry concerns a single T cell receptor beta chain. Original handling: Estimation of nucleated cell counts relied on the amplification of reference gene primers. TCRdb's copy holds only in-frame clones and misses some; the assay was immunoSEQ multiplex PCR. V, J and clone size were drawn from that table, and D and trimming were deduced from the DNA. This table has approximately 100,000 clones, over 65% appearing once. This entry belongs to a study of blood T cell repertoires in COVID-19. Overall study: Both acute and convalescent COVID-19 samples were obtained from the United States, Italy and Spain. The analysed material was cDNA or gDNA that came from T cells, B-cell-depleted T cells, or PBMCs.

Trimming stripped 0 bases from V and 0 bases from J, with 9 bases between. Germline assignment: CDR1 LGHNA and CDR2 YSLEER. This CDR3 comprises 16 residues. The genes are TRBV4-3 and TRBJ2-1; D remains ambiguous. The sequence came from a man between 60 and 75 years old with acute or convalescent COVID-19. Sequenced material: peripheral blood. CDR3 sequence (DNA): TGCGCCAGCAGCCAAGACCCGCAGGCCTCCTACAATGAGCAGTTCTTC. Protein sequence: CASSQDPQASYNEQFF.